These T cell receptor beta chains were read from a single sample in a study of T cells expressing NK-cell markers. TCRdb reprocessed the 5' RACE reads, keeping one entry per CDR3 protein, no DNA. Found here are about 440,000 distinct CDR3 sequences; the top ten clones hold under 7.5%. Sequencing was performed on blood T cells: a sorted CD56 or NKG2C T cell subset, CD4+ or CD8+ T cells, or bulk PBMC T cells (not recorded which). These receptors originate from a woman between 18 and 75 years old in good health. CDR3s include the opening cysteine and the closing phenylalanine or tryptophan. The order of the fields is J gene, V gene, CDR3 protein.

j_gene: TRBJ2-1; v_gene: TRBV4-2; CDR3aa: CASSQEGSADNEQFF
j_gene: TRBJ2-5; v_gene: TRBV5-1; CDR3aa: CASSFGSDSEETQYF
j_gene: TRBJ2-1; v_gene: TRBV7-2; CDR3aa: CASSLSGFNYNEQFF
j_gene: TRBJ1-1; v_gene: TRBV12-3/TRBV12-4; CDR3aa: CASSLTGWTEAFF
j_gene: TRBJ2-1; v_gene: TRBV29-1; CDR3aa: CSVGPGLAGSNEQFF
j_gene: TRBJ1-2; v_gene: TRBV7-3; CDR3aa: CASSSPDGNGYTF
j_gene: TRBJ1-1; v_gene: TRBV20-1; CDR3aa: CSCLSGTANTEAFF
j_gene: TRBJ2-3; v_gene: TRBV20-1; CDR3aa: CSARSLAGGPDTQYF
j_gene: TRBJ2-7; v_gene: TRBV7-9; CDR3aa: CASSSVPGLAPYEQYF
j_gene: TRBJ2-2; v_gene: TRBV5-5; CDR3aa: CASSGVWVNTGELFF
j_gene: TRBJ1-1; v_gene: TRBV9; CDR3aa: CASSVVGGPAFF
j_gene: TRBJ1-1; v_gene: TRBV7-2; CDR3aa: CASYRMGQGSSEAFF
j_gene: TRBJ1-1; v_gene: TRBV29-1; CDR3aa: CSVRPSGDTEAFF
j_gene: TRBJ1-6; v_gene: TRBV18; CDR3aa: CASSPGQGRNSPLHF
j_gene: TRBJ1-5; v_gene: TRBV19; CDR3aa: CASSIDVGQGNQPQHF
j_gene: TRBJ2-7; v_gene: TRBV6-1; CDR3aa: CAARGSYNYEQYF
j_gene: TRBJ2-7; v_gene: TRBV5-4; CDR3aa: CASSLGGITYEQYF
j_gene: TRBJ1-1; v_gene: TRBV5-1; CDR3aa: CASSLNAWVNTEAFF
j_gene: TRBJ2-7; v_gene: TRBV7-8; CDR3aa: CASSLVLGPVEQYF
j_gene: TRBJ2-2; v_gene: TRBV6-1; CDR3aa: CASSVGAEGELFF
j_gene: TRBJ2-5; v_gene: TRBV29-1; CDR3aa: CSVQTGEETQYF
j_gene: TRBJ2-4; v_gene: TRBV7-9; CDR3aa: CASSLRGLEENIQYF
j_gene: TRBJ2-5; v_gene: TRBV27; CDR3aa: CASTKLAGDVETQYF
j_gene: TRBJ2-7; v_gene: TRBV10-3; CDR3aa: CAISDRGTYEQYF
j_gene: TRBJ2-3; v_gene: TRBV5-1; CDR3aa: CASSLSRPDTQYF
j_gene: TRBJ1-1; v_gene: TRBV5-1; CDR3aa: CASSLEGRGRNTEAFF
j_gene: TRBJ1-5; v_gene: TRBV6-1; CDR3aa: CASRETTGGQPQHF
j_gene: TRBJ2-1; v_gene: TRBV7-2; CDR3aa: CASSLAGHNEQFF
j_gene: TRBJ1-2; v_gene: TRBV29-1; CDR3aa: CSVNDGTGGYTF
j_gene: TRBJ2-1; v_gene: TRBV29-1; CDR3aa: CSVAGQGASYNEQFF
j_gene: TRBJ2-7; v_gene: TRBV28; CDR3aa: CASRLNSYEQYF
j_gene: TRBJ2-3; v_gene: TRBV29-1; CDR3aa: CSVVGGLTDTQYF
j_gene: TRBJ2-3; v_gene: TRBV7-8; CDR3aa: CASTQPGQTSTDTQYF
j_gene: TRBJ2-3; v_gene: TRBV20-1; CDR3aa: CSARGQGWGGATDTQYF
j_gene: TRBJ2-4; v_gene: TRBV5-4; CDR3aa: CASSLGGGTHGSGNIQYF
j_gene: TRBJ2-2; v_gene: TRBV5-1; CDR3aa: CASSLVRERVTGELFF